Listed below are T cell receptor beta chains from one sample, sequenced in a study of T cells in Graves' hyperthyroidism and ophthalmopathy. A single record per CDR3 protein comes from TCRdb applying MiXCR to the multiplex PCR reads. The sample lists 600,000 or so distinct CDR3 sequences, around 15% occurring once. The sequencing sample was made of blood. The origin of the receptors is a young woman with Graves' hyperthyroidism. The CDR3 runs from the conserved cysteine through the conserved F or W. Expanded clones are given a class, and other clones once, few, many or no size at all.

j_call v_call clone_size cdr3_aa
TRBJ1-1 TRBV28 NA CASILGVNTEAFF
TRBJ1-1 TRBV28 many CASSFQMNTEAFF
TRBJ2-1 TRBV30 many CAWSQGYNEQFF
TRBJ1-5 TRBV6-1 few CASSTQGGAYQPQHF
TRBJ2-7 TRBV20-1 NA CSARAGLAGVYEQYF
TRBJ2-3 TRBV3-1 many CASKPPRTDTQYF
TRBJ2-5 TRBV20-1 many CSAIDRREGRETQYF
TRBJ2-1 TRBV30 many CAWSTLRSSSGRPYNEQFF
TRBJ2-5 TRBV7-2 many CASTIPGRETQYF
TRBJ1-6 TRBV2 many CASSDHSNNSPLHF
TRBJ2-1 TRBV9 many CASSVWGTSVENEQFF
TRBJ2-3 TRBV6-1 NA CASSTGTSGRYTQYF
TRBJ2-1 TRBV30 NA CAWTGGRRDEQFF
TRBJ1-2 TRBV19 few CASSSRQGGNYGYTF
TRBJ2-5 TRBV30 few CAWSVSARETQYF
TRBJ2-1 TRBV19 NA CASSITPERDEQFF
TRBJ1-1 TRBV20-1 NA CSARDRPSEAFF
TRBJ2-2 TRBV12-5 NA CASGPTGVTVTGELFF
TRBJ1-1 TRBV19 few CASSTAGEGSTEAFF
TRBJ1-1 TRBV4-1 few CASSQRTATEAFF
TRBJ2-7 TRBV28 many CASSWGGSDYEQYF
TRBJ2-3 TRBV29-1 NA CSVEQRTDTQYF
TRBJ2-7 TRBV14 NA CASSQGGRDYEQYF
TRBJ1-1 TRBV29-1 many CSVTDRSEAFF
TRBJ1-2 TRBV12-3/TRBV12-4 many CASSPIYGYTF
TRBJ2-7 TRBV28 few CASSLLSGLAEYEQYF
TRBJ2-2 TRBV19 many CASSTQGTGELFF
TRBJ2-2 TRBV6-1 many CASTTSGLTNTGELFF
TRBJ2-1 TRBV3-1 NA CASSPRARGPNEQFF
TRBJ1-5 TRBV7-9 many CASSDDRAQHF
TRBJ2-1 TRBV24-1 NA CATSPSWGSYNEQFF
TRBJ1-2 TRBV4-1 NA CASSPNTGANYGYTF
TRBJ2-3 TRBV6-1 NA CASTGPGQGKDTQYF
TRBJ2-5 TRBV20-1 few CSGANIETQYF
TRBJ2-3 TRBV20-1 many CSARVVPDTQYF
TRBJ2-1 TRBV7-2 NA CASIPYGQGFYEQFF
TRBJ1-2 TRBV2 NA CASSEVGRGLSGYTF
TRBJ1-1 TRBV29-1 few CSVEEEWEAFF
TRBJ2-2 TRBV20-1 NA CSAEGASGYGELFF
TRBJ2-7 TRBV11-2 many CASSQRVGVHEQYF
TRBJ1-5 TRBV12-3/TRBV12-4 many CASSYDTSNQPQHF
TRBJ2-1 TRBV29-1 few CSVELLLAGGPYNEQFF
TRBJ1-5 TRBV6-2/TRBV6-3 NA CASSSGRRGSNQPQHF
TRBJ2-5 TRBV6-1 many CASSELGYQETQYF
TRBJ1-5 TRBV6-1 many CASSVRTIMNQPQHF
TRBJ1-1 TRBV2 many CASSRLTGRTEAFF
TRBJ2-7 TRBV6-1 many CASSDTGGDLYEQYF
TRBJ2-7 TRBV7-2 NA CASSLDGTGNSYEQYF
TRBJ2-7 TRBV7-9 few CASSLSTGTGPYEQYF
TRBJ2-5 TRBV4-1 many CASSPRTLGQETQYF
TRBJ1-1 TRBV20-1 many CSAHGGGSAEAFF
TRBJ2-4 TRBV10-3 few CATPGSGRGVDIQYF
TRBJ2-1 TRBV3-1 many CASSPLDVENEQFF
TRBJ2-5 TRBV12-3/TRBV12-4 few CASSRRAGDRETQYF